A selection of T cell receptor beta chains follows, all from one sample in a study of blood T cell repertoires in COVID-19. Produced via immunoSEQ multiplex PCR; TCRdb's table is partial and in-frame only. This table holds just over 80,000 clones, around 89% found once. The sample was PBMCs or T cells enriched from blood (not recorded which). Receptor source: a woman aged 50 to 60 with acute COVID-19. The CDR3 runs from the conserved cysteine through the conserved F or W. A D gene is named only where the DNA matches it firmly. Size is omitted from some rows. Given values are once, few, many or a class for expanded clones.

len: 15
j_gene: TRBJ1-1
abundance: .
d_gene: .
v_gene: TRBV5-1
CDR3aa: CASSFTNRMNTEAFF
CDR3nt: TGCGCCAGCAGCTTCACTAACCGGATGAACACTGAAGCTTTCTTT

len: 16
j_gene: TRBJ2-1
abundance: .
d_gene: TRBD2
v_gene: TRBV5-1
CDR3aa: CASSTLAGGINNEQFF
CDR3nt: TGCGCCAGCAGCACCTTAGCGGGAGGCATTAACAATGAGCAGTTCTTC

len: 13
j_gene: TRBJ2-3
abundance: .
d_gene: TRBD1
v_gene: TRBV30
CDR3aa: CALDREWADTQYF
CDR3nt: TGTGCCTTGGACAGGGAGTGGGCAGATACGCAGTATTTT

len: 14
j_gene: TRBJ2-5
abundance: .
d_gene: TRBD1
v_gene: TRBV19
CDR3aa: CASSPEGLQGVRYF
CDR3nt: TGTGCCAGTTCTCCCGAGGGGCTCCAGGGGGTCCGGTACTTC

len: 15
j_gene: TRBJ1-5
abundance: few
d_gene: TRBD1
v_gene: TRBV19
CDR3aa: CASSIIGTVNQPQHF
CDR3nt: TGTGCCAGTAGTATAATAGGGACAGTCAATCAGCCCCAGCATTTT

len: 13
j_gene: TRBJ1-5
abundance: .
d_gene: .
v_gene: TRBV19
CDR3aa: CASSFSLNQPQHF
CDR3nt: TGTGCCAGTAGTTTCTCTCTTAATCAGCCCCAGCATTTT

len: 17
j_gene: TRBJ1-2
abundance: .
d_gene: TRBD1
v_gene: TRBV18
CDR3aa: CASSPLLPGQGQGGYTF
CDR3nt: TGTGCCAGCTCACCGCTTCTACCGGGACAGGGACAAGGTGGCTACACCTTC

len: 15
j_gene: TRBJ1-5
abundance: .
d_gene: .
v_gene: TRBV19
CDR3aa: CASSIIWQGGGPQHF
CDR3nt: TGTGCCAGTAGTATAATCTGGCAGGGAGGGGGGCCCCAGCATTTT

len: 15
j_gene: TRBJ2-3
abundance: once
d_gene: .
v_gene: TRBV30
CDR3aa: CAWSAGTAGVDTQYF
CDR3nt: TGTGCCTGGAGTGCGGGGACAGCGGGGGTGGATACGCAGTATTTT

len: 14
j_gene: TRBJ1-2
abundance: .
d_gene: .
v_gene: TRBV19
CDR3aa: CASSRAGQAYGYTF
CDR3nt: TGTGCCAGTAGTCGGGCAGGGCAAGCTTATGGCTACACCTTC

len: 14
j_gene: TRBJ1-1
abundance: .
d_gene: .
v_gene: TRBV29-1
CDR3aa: CSVEEQGVGTEAFF
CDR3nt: TGCAGCGTTGAAGAACAGGGAGTCGGAACTGAAGCTTTCTTT

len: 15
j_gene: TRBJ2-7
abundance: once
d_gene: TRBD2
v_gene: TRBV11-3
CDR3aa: CASSFGGSGGYEQYF
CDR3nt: TGTGCCAGCAGCTTCGGGGGGAGTGGGGGCTACGAGCAGTACTTC

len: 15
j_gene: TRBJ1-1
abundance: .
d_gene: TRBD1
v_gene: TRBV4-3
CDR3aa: CASSHWTGKDTEAFF
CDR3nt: TGCGCCAGCAGCCATTGGACAGGCAAGGACACTGAAGCTTTCTTT

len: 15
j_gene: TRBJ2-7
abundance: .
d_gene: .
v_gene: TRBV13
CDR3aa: CASSLPTEFPYEQYF
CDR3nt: TGTGCCAGCAGCTTGCCGACAGAATTTCCCTACGAGCAGTACTTC

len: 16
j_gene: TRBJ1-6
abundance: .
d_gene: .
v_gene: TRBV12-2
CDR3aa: CASRFIDRGRNSPLHF
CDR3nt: TGTGCAAGTCGTTTTATCGACAGGGGACGTAATTCACCCCTCCACTTT

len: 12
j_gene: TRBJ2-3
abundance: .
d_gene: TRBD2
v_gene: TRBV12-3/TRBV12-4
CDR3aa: CASTRREREKYF
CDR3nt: TGTGCCAGCACCCGCCGGGAGCGGGAGAAGTATTTT

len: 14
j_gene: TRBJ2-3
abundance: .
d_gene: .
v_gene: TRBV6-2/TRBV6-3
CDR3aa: CASSYLGGTDTQYF
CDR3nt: TGTGCCAGCAGTTACTTGGGGGGAACAGATACGCAGTATTTT

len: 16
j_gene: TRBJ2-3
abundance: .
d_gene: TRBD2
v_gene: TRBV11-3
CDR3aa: CASSRGLAGDTDTQYF
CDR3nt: TGTGCCAGCAGCCGGGGACTAGCGGGAGACACAGATACGCAGTATTTT

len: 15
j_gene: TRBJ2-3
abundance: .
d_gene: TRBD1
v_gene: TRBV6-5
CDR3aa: CASSYRGQVTDTQYF
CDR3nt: TGTGCCAGCAGTTACCGGGGACAGGTCACAGATACGCAGTATTTT

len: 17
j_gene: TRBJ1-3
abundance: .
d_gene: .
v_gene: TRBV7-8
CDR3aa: CASSSGTPFYSGNTIYF
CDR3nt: TGTGCCAGCAGCTCCGGGACTCCCTTTTACTCTGGAAACACCATATATTTT

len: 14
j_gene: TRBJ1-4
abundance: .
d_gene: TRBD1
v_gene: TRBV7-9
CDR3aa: CASSIGQGAEKLFF
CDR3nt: TGTGCCAGCAGCATAGGACAGGGGGCTGAAAAACTGTTTTTT

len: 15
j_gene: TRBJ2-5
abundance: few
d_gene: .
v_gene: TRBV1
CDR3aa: CTTPGLAGGWGTQYF
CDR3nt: TGCACGACCCCCGGACTAGCGGGAGGGTGGGGGACCCAGTACTTC

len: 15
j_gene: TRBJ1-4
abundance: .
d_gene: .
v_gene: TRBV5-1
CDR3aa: CASSDIQGVAEKLFF
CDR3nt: TGCGCCAGCAGCGACATACAGGGAGTGGCGGAAAAACTGTTTTTT

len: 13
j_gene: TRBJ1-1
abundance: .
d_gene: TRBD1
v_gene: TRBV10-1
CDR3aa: CASSGQGNTEAFF
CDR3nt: TGCGCCAGCAGTGGACAGGGGAACACTGAAGCTTTCTTT

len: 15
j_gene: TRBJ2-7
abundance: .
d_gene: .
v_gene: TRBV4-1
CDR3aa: CASSQDRGGSYEQYF
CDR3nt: TGCGCCAGCAGCCAAGATCGTGGAGGGTCGTACGAGCAGTACTTC

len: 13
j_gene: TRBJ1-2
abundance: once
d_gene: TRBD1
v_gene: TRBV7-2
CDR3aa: CASSRTGLDGYTF
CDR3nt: TGTGCCAGCAGCCGGACAGGGTTGGATGGCTACACCTTC

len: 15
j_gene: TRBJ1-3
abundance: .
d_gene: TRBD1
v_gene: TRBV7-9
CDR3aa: CASSSWTGRGNTIYF
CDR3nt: TGTGCCAGCAGCAGCTGGACAGGGAGAGGAAACACCATATATTTT

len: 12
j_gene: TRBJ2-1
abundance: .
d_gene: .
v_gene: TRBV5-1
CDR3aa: CASSVLYNEQFF
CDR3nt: TGCGCCAGCAGCGTCCTCTACAATGAGCAGTTCTTC

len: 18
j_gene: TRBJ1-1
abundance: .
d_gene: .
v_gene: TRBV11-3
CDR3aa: CASSLVGRTALRNTEAFF
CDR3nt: TGTGCCAGCAGCTTAGTTGGCCGTACAGCCTTGAGGAACACTGAAGCTTTCTTT

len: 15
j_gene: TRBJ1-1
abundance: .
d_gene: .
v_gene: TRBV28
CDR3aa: CASSTTRQGNTEAFF
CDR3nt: TGTGCCAGCAGTACCACCCGTCAGGGGAACACTGAAGCTTTCTTT

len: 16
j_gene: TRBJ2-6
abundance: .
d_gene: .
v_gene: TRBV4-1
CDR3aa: CASSQATGAGANVLTF
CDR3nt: TGCGCCAGCAGCCAAGCCACAGGAGCTGGGGCCAACGTCCTGACTTTC

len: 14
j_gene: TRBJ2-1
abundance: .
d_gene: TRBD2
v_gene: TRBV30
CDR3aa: CAWRDQREINEQFF
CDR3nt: TGTGCCTGGAGGGACCAGCGGGAGATTAATGAGCAGTTCTTC

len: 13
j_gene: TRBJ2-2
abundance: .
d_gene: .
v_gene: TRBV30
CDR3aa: CAWSAQVTGELFF
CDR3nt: TGTGCCTGGAGTGCTCAGGTCACCGGGGAGCTGTTTTTT